This T cell receptor beta chain was sequenced in a study of post-analysis software for immune sequencing data. The overall study: Included among the disease courses, which were recorded for the cohort, were relapsing-remitting, secondary progressive and progressive-relapsing multiple sclerosis.

Overall study results and limits: Controls showed lower frequencies than patients for several TRBV segments, and TRBV5-6, TRBV5-1 and TRBV20-1 were among these. By F measure, samples from a shared preparation batch strongly co-clustered. Significantly lower normalized Chao1 diversity was seen in multiple sclerosis patients than in controls.

This CDR3 region has 18 residues. Germline V gives CDR1 SGHDN, CDR2 FVKESK. V was pared by 1 base and J by 5 bases, with 21 bases between. A note on this clonotype: Its antigen is unknown. In this CDR3 the conserved last residue, phenylalanine or tryptophan, is missing, so a read error is likely.

Carried by the TCR beta cDNA libraries were unique molecular identifiers. About half a million cDNA molecules were recovered from an input of roughly 0.95 to 11 million T cells. TCRdb redid the calling of the PCR reads with MiXCR, one entry per CDR3 protein. The table has 380,000 or so distinct CDR3 sequences, roughly 36% seen once. The sequenced sample consisted of blood. The rearrangement joins TRBV14 to TRBJ2-1; TRBD2 is a possible D gene (7 bases). This clonotype was sampled from a girl aged 10-17 years with multiple sclerosis. CDR3 amino acids: CASSQGVRGAPLDNEQFC. CDR3 nucleotides: TGTGCCAGCAGCCAAGGCGTCCGGGGGGCCCCCTTGGACAATGAGCAGTTCTGC.